This TCR beta chain appears in the sequencing data of a study of blood T cell repertoires in COVID-19. J was trimmed by 2 bases and V by 3 bases; bases with no gene match: 8. CDR3 length equals 17 residues. In germline, CDR1 is MNHEY, CDR2 SMNVEV (reference sequence). Using immunoSEQ multiplex PCR, the repertoire was profiled, and TCRdb retains in-frame clones only, with some absent. Of a few hundred thousand clones in the sample, roughly 90% were seen once. The chain is built from TRBV27 and TRBJ2-2; 8 bases map to TRBD1. The specimen sequenced was PBMCs or T cells enriched from blood (not recorded which). The source of this sequence is a woman in her twenties or thirties who had recovered from COVID-19. CDR3 sequence (DNA): TGTGCCAGCAGTTTCTTCCTTGGACAGGGCAACACCGGGGAGCTGTTTTTT. Encoded protein: CASSFFLGQGNTGELFF.